This record looks at one TCR beta chain sequence and its context. Its antigen remains unknown. The data originate from a study of T cell responses to AZD1222 COVID-19 vaccine. Generated by immunoSEQ multiplex PCR, the TCRdb table keeps only in-frame clones and is missing some. The repertoire holds roughly 130,000 clones, with roughly 92% as singletons. V was pared by 4 bases and J by 7 bases, with 8 bases of the junction left unmatched. The CDR3 totals 16 residues. Germline V lookup: CDR1 LNHDA, CDR2 SQIVND (reference sequence). Study-level points and caveats: Donors skewed white British and female; clonal diversity was possibly underestimated.

The chain carries TRBV19 and TRBJ1-5, with TRBD1 matching over 12 bases. The clonotype was recovered from an adult who received the AZD1222 COVID-19 vaccine. Sequencing was performed on peripheral blood, taken 28 days after the second AZD1222 dose. The CDR3 coding sequence is TGTGCCAGTAGTAAACCGGGACAGGGGGCATGGCAGCCCCAGCATTTT. Protein: CASSKPGQGAWQPQHF.